The TCR beta chain described here comes from a study of blood T cell repertoires in COVID-19. On the study more broadly: COVID-19 samples, acute and convalescent, were from the United States, Italy and Spain.

The CDR3 extends over 12 amino acids. The trim removed 3 bases at V and 11 bases at J, leaving 5 bases unmatched. Seattle patient enrollment occurred during active infection, with longitudinal follow-up thereafter. Sequencing was performed with immunoSEQ multiplex PCR; in TCRdb, only in-frame clones are kept and a portion is missing. The sample shows about 180,000 clones, more than 75% of them seen only once. The chain carries TRBV12-3 or TRBV12-4 and TRBJ1-1, with 8 bases lining up with TRBD1. This TCR derives from a person in their 70s with COVID-19, enrolled during active disease. The sample consisted of peripheral blood. CDR3 in amino acids: CASSFVQGAAFF. CDR3 coding DNA: TGTGCCAGCAGTTTCGTGCAGGGGGCGGCTTTCTTT.